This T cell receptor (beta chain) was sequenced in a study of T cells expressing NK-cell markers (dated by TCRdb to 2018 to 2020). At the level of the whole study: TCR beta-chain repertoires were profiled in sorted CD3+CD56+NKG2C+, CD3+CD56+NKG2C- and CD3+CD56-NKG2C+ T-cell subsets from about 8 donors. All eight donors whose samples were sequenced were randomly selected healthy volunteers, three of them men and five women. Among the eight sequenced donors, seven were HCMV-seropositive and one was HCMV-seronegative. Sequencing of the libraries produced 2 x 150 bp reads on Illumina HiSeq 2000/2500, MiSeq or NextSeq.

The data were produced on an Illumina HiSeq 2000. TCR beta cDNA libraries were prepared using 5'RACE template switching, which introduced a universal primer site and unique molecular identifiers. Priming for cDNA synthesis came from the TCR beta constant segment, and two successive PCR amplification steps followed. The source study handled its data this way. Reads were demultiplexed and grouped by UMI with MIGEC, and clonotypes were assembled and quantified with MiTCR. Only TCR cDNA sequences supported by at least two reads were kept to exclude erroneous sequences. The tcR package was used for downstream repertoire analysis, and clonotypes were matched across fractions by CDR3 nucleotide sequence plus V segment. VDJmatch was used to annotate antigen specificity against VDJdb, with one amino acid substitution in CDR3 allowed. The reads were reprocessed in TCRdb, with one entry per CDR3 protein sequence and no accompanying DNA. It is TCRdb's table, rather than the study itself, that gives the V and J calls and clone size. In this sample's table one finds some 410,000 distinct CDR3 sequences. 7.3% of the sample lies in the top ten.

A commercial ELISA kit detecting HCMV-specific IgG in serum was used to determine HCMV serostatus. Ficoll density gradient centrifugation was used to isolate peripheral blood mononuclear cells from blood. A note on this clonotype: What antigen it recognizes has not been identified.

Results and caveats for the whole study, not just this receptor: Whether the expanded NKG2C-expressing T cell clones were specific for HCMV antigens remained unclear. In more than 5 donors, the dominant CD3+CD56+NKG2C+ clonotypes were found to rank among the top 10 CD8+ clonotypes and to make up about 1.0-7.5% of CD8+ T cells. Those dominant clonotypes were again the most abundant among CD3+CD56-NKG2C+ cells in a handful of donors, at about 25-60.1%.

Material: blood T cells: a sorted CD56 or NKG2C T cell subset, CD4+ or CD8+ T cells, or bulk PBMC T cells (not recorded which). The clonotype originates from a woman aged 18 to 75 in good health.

The CDR3 protein: CASSLIAGLDAGTQYF. The V gene is TRBV5-1 and the J gene is TRBJ2-3; TCRdb returns TRBD2, unconfirmable since there is no DNA. The CDR3 has 16 amino acids, counting the end cysteine and phenylalanine. There is no recorded DNA. CDR1 and CDR2, looked up from the germline V gene, are SGHRS and YFSETQ.